This is a list of T cell receptor beta chains from one sample in a study of T cells after yellow fever vaccination. MiXCR, applied by TCRdb to the 5' RACE reads, yields one record per CDR3 protein. The sample lists about 210,000 distinct CDR3 sequences; approximately 3.2% were seen once. The input for sequencing was CD4+ T cells sorted from PBMCs, taken 10 days after the yellow fever booster vaccination. These receptors all come from a man aged 18 to 29 who received the YFV17D yellow fever vaccine. Each CDR3 is given without its conserved first and last residue. The order of the fields is CDR3 protein, J gene, V gene.

ASSPGAGGGSSEKLF TRBJ1-4 TRBV7-2
ASSPTGLGEQF TRBJ2-1 TRBV5-1
ASSLHSKPTGELF TRBJ2-2 TRBV19
ASSLAARGPQGEQY TRBJ2-7 TRBV7-2
SVLENYGYT TRBJ1-2 TRBV29-1
SAREGDSWGTEAF TRBJ1-1 TRBV20-1
ASSLTDIGPEAF TRBJ1-1 TRBV12-3/TRBV12-4
ASTRSRGHEQY TRBJ2-7 TRBV5-1
ASSPEGRSDEQF TRBJ2-1 TRBV5-1
ASSEQGLFGELF TRBJ2-2 TRBV11-2
ASSPRTGGSYEQY TRBJ2-7 TRBV7-7
ASTRLSGLELNEQF TRBJ2-1 TRBV11-2
SALGGRTGAYNEQF TRBJ2-1 TRBV20-1
ASSQGRGSGTYNEQF TRBJ2-1 TRBV4-1
SARVPGQGLSPLH TRBJ1-6 TRBV20-1
ASSVGQHTEAF TRBJ1-1 TRBV10-2
AIAGAGGPGDTQY TRBJ2-3 TRBV24-1
SASWAGSTDTQY TRBJ2-3 TRBV20-1
ASSLALSGHEQY TRBJ2-7 TRBV7-9